This T cell receptor beta chain came from a study of shared clonotypes between healthy human individuals. Overall study results and limits: Blood was the only sampled material, and tissue repertoires likely differ.

In regard to this clone: Its specificity is not known. The same CDR3 can be traced to other DNA sequences in this sample.

This CDR3 comprises 14 residues. The trim removed 6 bases at V and 1 base at J, leaving 4 bases unmatched. Per the germline V gene, CDR1 is SQVTM and CDR2 is ANQGSEA. Assay: immunoSEQ multiplex PCR; the TCRdb copy retains only in-frame clones and omits some. The sample shows about a million clones, 77% of them seen only once. Sequenced sample: memory CD4+ T cells from PBMCs. The subset here: CD45RA-negative fraction. The source of this sequence is a man between 18 and 29 years old in good health. Some clones in this sample may be carry-over from other donors' samples. The chain has TRBV29-1 and TRBJ2-1; 9 bases line up with TRBD1. DNA of the CDR3: TGCAGCGTGCCGGGACAGGGATCCTACAATGAGCAGTTCTTC. It specifies CSVPGQGSYNEQFF.